This record looks at one TCR beta chain sequence and its context. There is no known antigen for this receptor. No base quality values were provided; no much bigger clone lies one nucleotide off. This sample is part of a study of PD-L1 blockade in urothelial cancer (TCRdb year 2017). Looking at the study overall: Therapy was started in the mid-2010s for all patients, and atezolizumab 1,200 mg was administered intravenously every 3 weeks. About nine tenths of the roughly 29 patients were males with bladder-origin urothelial cancer, and about 65% of the roughly 30 reported a prior smoking history. Patients had an ECOG performance status of 0 or 1 and had received between 0 and 3 prior chemotherapy regimens. Blood samples were analyzed at two time points: 3 weeks after treatment start (second dose) and 6 weeks after treatment start. Blood samples gave median yields of 141,255 T cells and 82,636 unique TCRs, along with a median clonality of around 0.08. An exploratory multi-omic analysis was conducted of the somatic, immune and clinical correlates of response to PD-L1 blockade with atezolizumab in urothelial cancer. Pretreatment tumor samples, along with matched peripheral blood serially collected before and after atezolizumab treatment, were subjected to TCR sequencing. Durable clinical benefit meant progression-free survival longer than 6 months, and TCR features were also tested against progression-free and overall survival. In the same patients, whole exome sequencing and RNA sequencing of pretreatment tumors were performed in addition to TCR sequencing. Nine patients reached durable clinical benefit, while some 19 patients did not. Pretreatment blood TCR-seq was available for 30 or so patients, at least one posttreatment blood collection was obtained for roughly 25 patients, and tumor TCR-seq was available for roughly 25 patients.

V ends up 2 bases short and J 5 bases short, with an unmatched junction base count of 5. The CDR3 holds 14 amino acids from the cysteine to the phenylalanine. Only CDR3 DNA is held: 42 bases, read in frame from base 1. CDR1 SGHRS and CDR2 YFSETQ are derived from the germline V gene. According to the study, the label for this sample's time point signals: pretreatment peripheral blood. The cohort comprised roughly 30 patients with locally advanced or metastatic urothelial carcinoma treated at Memorial Sloan Kettering on a trial protocol. Peripheral blood mononuclear cells were collected from each patient pretreatment and during treatment, giving between 1 and 8 total time points per patient. The Qiagen DNeasy Blood extraction kit was used to purify genomic DNA from total PBMCs and tumor samples. PBMCs were collected pretreatment and during treatment, and were isolated and stored as previously described.

Each PCR received spiked-in synthetic TCR analog templates so that absolute template abundance could be estimated from read counts. The immunoSEQ assay was used to amplify TCRbeta CDR3 regions from genomic DNA with bias-controlled V and J gene primers. Rearranged TCRbeta segments were sequenced at approximately 20X coverage. In the paper's pipeline: Sequencing errors were corrected by clustering and CDR3s were annotated against IMGT to assign V, D and J genes. Downstream analyses used only productive TCRbeta rearrangements and left out out-of-frame or stop-codon sequences. Clonality was computed as one minus Shannon entropy normalized by the log of the number of unique productive sequences. Clones differing between time points or between blood and tumor were identified by Fisher's exact test with Benjamini-Hochberg correction at adjusted p below 0.01. The clones in this table, taken by TCRdb from immuneACCESS, are in-frame only. Not every clone is retained; where verified, under half of the shortfall comes from an unresolved V gene, and the cause of the rest is unknown. That table gives V, J and clone size, and the DNA gave D and trimming. The sample yields tens of thousands of clones; around four fifths were counted once. Approximately 14% of the sample lies in the top ten.

On the study overall, not on this receptor specifically: Because of the small sample size (n ≈ 27) and the many exploratory analyses performed, the results are intended to be regarded as hypothesis-generating. At 3 weeks after the start of treatment, tumor-associated TCR clones in peripheral blood had expanded more in patients with durable benefit (n of about 20, p = 0.022). A pretreatment peripheral blood TCR clonality below the median was linked to improved progression-free and overall survival.

Sequenced here: PBMCs, sampled around atezolizumab (anti-PD-L1) treatment. The sequence came from a man of 80 years or more with urothelial cancer. The rearranged chain carries TRBV5-1 and TRBJ1-1; 8 central nucleotides agree with TRBD1. The sequence in DNA is TGCGCCAGCAGCTTACAGGGGGGAGAGACTGAAGCTTTCTTT. Its translation is CASSLQGGETEAFF.